The rows below give T cell receptor beta chains drawn from one sample of a study of blood T cell repertoires in COVID-19. Some clones are missing from TCRdb's copy, which holds only in-frame ones; the method was immunoSEQ multiplex PCR. Altogether over 200,000 clones are present, over 70% being singletons, with the ten largest covering 8.5% to 10%. Source material: peripheral blood. The receptors here all came from a man aged 40-49 years with active or convalescent COVID-19. The CDR3 runs from the conserved cysteine through the conserved F or W. The D gene is left open where the match is weak. Some rows mark clone size as missing; the rest say once, few, many or name a class of expanded clone.

>few|TRBJ2-7|TRBD2|TRBV3-1/TRBV3-2
TGTGCCAGCAGCCAAGATTCGGGGCTAGCGGGAGTTAGTGAGCAGTACTTC
CASSQDSGLAGVSEQYF
>NA|TRBJ2-7|NA|TRBV3-1/TRBV3-2
TGTGCCAGCAGCCAAGTACAGGGCTACGAGCAGTACTTC
CASSQVQGYEQYF
>NA|TRBJ2-3|NA|TRBV5-1
TGCGCCAGCAGCTTATTGACAGGCCGCACAGATACGCAGTATTTT
CASSLLTGRTDTQYF
>NA|TRBJ2-5|TRBD1|TRBV24-1
TGTGCCACCAGTGACCTACAGGGGGTTGTAGAGACCCAGTACTTC
CATSDLQGVVETQYF
>NA|TRBJ2-3|NA|TRBV12-3/TRBV12-4
TGTGCCAGCAGTCCCTTCGCGGATACGCAGTATTTT
CASSPFADTQYF
>few|TRBJ1-2|TRBD1|TRBV10-1
TGCGCCAGCCCTCCAAAACAGGGGCCATCTAGGTATGGCTACACCTTC
CASPPKQGPSRYGYTF
>once|TRBJ1-1|TRBD1|TRBV18
TGTGCCAGCTCCCGCTCGGGACAGGGGGGCACTGAAGCTTTCTTT
CASSRSGQGGTEAFF
>once|TRBJ1-2|NA|TRBV12-5
TGTGCTAGTGGTACCCCGAGGGGGGGGCGCGAAGCGGGCTATGGCTACACCTTC
CASGTPRGGREAGYGYTF
>NA|TRBJ2-1|TRBD2|TRBV20-1
TGCAGTGCAAGTCTACTAGCGGGAGACACCTACAATGAGCAGTTCTTC
CSASLLAGDTYNEQFF
>many|TRBJ1-3|NA|TRBV2
TGTGCCAGCAGGCCCACAGGGTTCTCTGGAAACACCATATATTTT
CASRPTGFSGNTIYF
>NA|TRBJ2-1|TRBD2|TRBV4-2
TGTGCCAGCAGCCAAGAATTAGCGGGAGGAAGGAATGAGCAGTTCTTC
CASSQELAGGRNEQFF
>NA|TRBJ2-1|NA|TRBV7-3
TGTGCCAGCAGCTTAGGTATAGGTAGCGATGAGCAGTTCTTC
CASSLGIGSDEQFF
>NA|TRBJ2-5|TRBD1|TRBV15
TGTGCCACCAGCAGAGATCGTTGGGGACAGAGCATGGAGACCCAGTACTTC
CATSRDRWGQSMETQYF
>NA|TRBJ2-3|TRBD2|TRBV5-6
TGTGCCAGCAGCTCCGGACTAGCGGGAGAGATGGGGCCAGATACGCAGTATTTT
CASSSGLAGEMGPDTQYF
>NA|TRBJ2-7|TRBD2|TRBV28
TGTGCCAGCAGATCTAGCGGGAGCAACTACGAGCAGTACTTC
CASRSSGSNYEQYF
>NA|TRBJ2-1|TRBD2|TRBV5-1
TGCGCCAGCAGCTTGGCGGGAGGAAATTACAATGAGCAGTTCTTC
CASSLAGGNYNEQFF
>NA|TRBJ2-7|NA|TRBV6-5
TGTGCCACCCGAGGCTCCTACGAGCAGTACTTC
CATRGSYEQYF